The clone carrying this T cell receptor beta chain was counted between two and nine times. TCRdb independently ran MiXCR on the RT-PCR reads; one entry per CDR3 protein. The repertoire includes some 960,000 distinct CDR3 sequences, more than 15% of them detected once, and roughly 6% sits in the top ten. The germline V and J ends were trimmed by 3 bases and 7 bases, with 10 bases remaining between them. The CDR3 spans 13 residues. From germline, CDR1 is DFQATT and CDR2 SNEGSKA (reference sequence). These data belong to a study of patients and donors after allogeneic stem cell transplantation. The receptor was isolated from a human donor who was either an allogeneic HSCT recipient or a stem cell or donor lymphocyte infusion donor (not recorded which). It is not recorded whose cells these are; they may come from a transplant donor. Source material: blood, either unsorted or a sorted T cell fraction (not recorded which). The chain links TRBV20-1 to TRBJ1-6; D not certain. CDR3 DNA sequence: TGCAGTGCTAGGCCCAACCTGAATTCACCCCTCCACTTT. It is translated as CSARPNLNSPLHF.